The sequence of this T cell receptor beta chain was determined in a study of blood T cell repertoires in COVID-19. Study details: Sites in the United States, Italy and Spain provided acute and convalescent COVID-19 samples. From T cells, B-cell-depleted T cells, or PBMCs came the material, which was cDNA or gDNA.

Followed longitudinally, the Seattle patients had been enrolled during active infection. In the authors' workflow: Amplification from reference gene primers served as the basis for estimated nucleated cell counts. Profiled with immunoSEQ multiplex PCR; TCRdb holds only in-frame clones, not every one. The DNA was the basis for D and trimming; V, J and clone size are from that table. The repertoire includes about 190,000 clones, under 85% of them detected once, and under 7.5% sits in the top ten. The specimen sequenced was peripheral blood. This receptor was obtained from a man aged 80 or over with COVID-19, enrolled during active disease.

This CDR3 is CASSITGGEGVGNTIYF. The CDR3 DNA reads as TGCGCCAGCAGCATAACAGGGGGCGAAGGGGTTGGAAACACCATATATTTT. The rearrangement uses TRBV5-1 and TRBJ1-3, with 9 bases fitting TRBD1. CDR3 length: 17 amino acids. V lost 4 bases to trimming and J lost 3 bases; unmatched junction nucleotides: 11. Germline assignment: CDR1 SGHRS and CDR2 YFSETQ.